The 3 T cell receptor beta chains listed next were all sequenced from one sample in a study of blood T cell repertoires in COVID-19. The repertoire was sequenced with immunoSEQ multiplex PCR; TCRdb's copy has only in-frame clones and lacks some. Found here are some 160,000 clones, 80% to 85% of them singletons; the top ten hold 9.5% to 13%. The sample consisted of peripheral blood. The receptors originated from a man in his 70s with active or convalescent COVID-19.

The chain employs TRBV6-5 and TRBJ1-2, with TRBD1 matching over 11 bases. This CDR3 comprises 15 residues. J gave up 5 bases and V 5 bases, and 7 bases lay outside the gene matches. Germline V gene data show CDR1 as MNHEY and CDR2 as SVGAGI. This CDR3 is CASSNAGTGGYGYTF. CDR3 coding DNA: TGTGCCAGCAGTAACGCCGGGACAGGGGGGTATGGCTACACCTTC.

The chain recombines TRBV10-3 with TRBJ2-7, with TRBD1 matching over 10 bases. Germline V lookup: CDR1 ENHRY, CDR2 SYGVKD. The CDR3 is 14 residues long. The trim removed 6 bases at V and 0 bases at J, leaving 2 bases unmatched. The CDR3, as DNA: TGTGCCATCAGCCGGGACAGGGGCTCCTACGAGCAGTACTTC. Translated, it gives CAISRDRGSYEQYF.

The chain is built from TRBV4-1 and TRBJ1-6, with unresolved D. Trimming pared 0 bases from V and 9 bases from J, leaving 15 bases between. Per the germline V gene, CDR1 is MGHRA and CDR2 is YSYEKL. The CDR3 loop spans 16 amino acids. In nucleotides, the CDR3 is TGCGCCAGCAGCCAAGAGGGAGGCTGGGTAGGTTCACCCCTCCACTTT. This sequence encodes CASSQEGGWVGSPLHF.